The next 5 T cell receptor beta chains were all read from a single sample in a study of T cells in Graves' hyperthyroidism and ophthalmopathy. RNA transcripts provided the source from which TCR beta CDR3 regions were amplified. Carried out on the TCR CDR3, a first-round RT-PCR used the HTBI primer set. TCRdb fed the multiplex PCR reads into MiXCR, producing one record per CDR3 protein. Of 330,000 or so distinct CDR3 sequences listed, roughly 19% were seen once; the top ten hold less than 40%. Sequences were obtained from blood. Source of these receptors: a man aged 45 to 65 with Graves' ophthalmopathy.

This clonotype appeared a few times. The chain uses TRBV5-1 and TRBJ2-7, with 11 bases aligning to TRBD2. The germline V gene has CDR1 SGHRS and CDR2 YFSETQ. There are 15 residues in the CDR3. V gave up 5 bases and J gave up 1 base; unmatched junction bases: 5. This CDR3 reads CASRSGTSGSYEQYF. CDR3 DNA sequence: TGCGCCAGCAGGTCCGGGACTAGCGGATCCTACGAGCAGTACTTC.

In regard to this clonotype: This may stem from a read error, because a much larger clone lies one nucleotide away. The chain links TRBV18 to TRBJ2-1; D is undetermined. The CDR3 spans 13 residues. Germline V gene sequence: CDR1 KGHSH, CDR2 LQKENI. Trimming cost V 1 base and J 10 bases, with 11 bases left between them. The CDR3 region has the DNA TGTGCCAGCTCACCACTTGATAGAGGAGAGCAGTTCTTC. This codes for CASSPLDRGEQFF. Using reference TRBV18 and TRBJ2-1 for the parts outside the CDR3, the full variable domain is NAGVMQNPRHLVRRRGQEARLRCSPMKGHSHVYWYRQLPEEGLKFMVYLQKENIIDESGMPKERFSAEFPKEGPSILRIQQVVRGDSAAYFCASSPLDRGEQFFGPGTRLTVL.

The genes are TRBV5-1 and TRBJ1-2; 7 nucleotides match TRBD1. CDR3 size: 14 residues. The germline gives CDR1 SGHRS, CDR2 YFSETQ. With 0 bases clipped from V and 3 bases from J, the junction kept 2 bases outside the gene matches. The CDR3 DNA is TGCGCCAGCAGCTTGGTTGGGACAGACTATGGCTACACCTTC. It yields the protein CASSLVGTDYGYTF.

The sample holds many counts of this clonotype. The chain employs TRBV12-3 or TRBV12-4 and TRBJ2-5; 10 bases align to TRBD2. The V gene end was trimmed by 4 bases and the J gene end by 1 base; junction bases not matched to a gene: 6. This CDR3 is built from 16 residues. The CDR3 protein is CASSSLWTSGQETQYF. CDR3 coding DNA: TGTGCCAGCAGTTCCCTCTGGACTAGCGGCCAAGAGACCCAGTACTTC.

The chain couples TRBV7-9 to TRBJ2-7; D is undetermined. V was trimmed by 5 bases and J by 3 bases, leaving 8 bases between them. This CDR3 has 12 residues. Germline assignment: CDR1 SEHNR and CDR2 FQNEAQ (reference sequence). As DNA, the CDR3 is TGTGCCAGCAGCCCGGTCCTCTACGAGCAGTACTTC. Its protein product is CASSPVLYEQYF.